The 9 T cell receptor beta chains listed next were all sequenced from one sample in a study of T cell responses to AZD1222 COVID-19 vaccine. The table came from immunoSEQ multiplex PCR; TCRdb's copy has only in-frame clones and leaves some out. The table lists 90,000 to 100,000 clones, roughly 91% of them singletons. The sequenced sample was peripheral blood, obtained on day 0 of AZD1222 vaccination. The receptors originated from an adult in good health.

This chain joins TRBV10-3 and TRBJ1-1, with 7 bases that match TRBD1. Germline-derived CDR1 and CDR2 are ENHRY and SYGVKD. The CDR3 has 14 residues. V lost 8 bases to trimming and J lost 1 base; unmatched junction nucleotides: 7. DNA of the CDR3: TGTGCCATCCGAACCGGGACAGAGAACACTGAAGCTTTCTTT. The encoded protein is CAIRTGTENTEAFF.

This chain connects TRBV24-1 to TRBJ1-5, with D hard to call. The germline V and J ends were trimmed by 5 bases and 3 bases, with 10 bases remaining between them. CDR1 and CDR2 (germline): KGHDR, SFDVKD. This CDR3 is built from 14 residues. The CDR3 is CATSGDTTNQPQHF. DNA of the CDR3: TGTGCCACCAGTGGAGACACTACCAATCAGCCCCAGCATTTT.

This clone was seen a few times. The gene calls are TRBV6-4 and TRBJ2-6, with D possibly matching TRBD1 (5 bases). Deletions cut 5 bases from V and 1 base from J, with 6 bases between. The CDR3 sequence is 14 residues long. Germline CDR1 reads MRHNA; CDR2 reads SNTAGT. Written as DNA, the CDR3 is TGTGCCAGCAGTCAGGGATCTGGGGCCAACGTCCTGACTTTC. This translates into CASSQGSGANVLTF.

The CDR3 bases are TGCGCCAGCAGCTTAGATCCTTATAGTCGGAACACTGAAGCTTTCTTT. Translation: CASSLDPYSRNTEAFF. The rearrangement joins TRBV5-1 to TRBJ1-1; unclear D gene. V was pared by 2 bases and J by 1 base, with 15 bases between. The CDR3 length is 16 residues. Germline-derived CDR1 and CDR2 are SGHRS and YFSETQ. Supplemented by reference TRBV5-1 and TRBJ1-1, the full variable domain reads KAGVTQTPRYLIKTRGQQVTLSCSPISGHRSVSWYQQTPGQGLQFLFEYFSETQRNKGNFPGRFSGRQFSNSRSEMNVSTLELGDSALYLCASSLDPYSRNTEAFFGQGTRLTVV.

J is TRBJ1-5 and V is TRBV9, with TRBD1 matching 7 bases. CDR1 and CDR2 (germline): SGDLS, YYNGEE. The trim removed 4 bases at V and 5 bases at J, leaving 12 bases unmatched. The CDR3 totals 16 residues. The CDR3 nucleotides read TGTGCCAGCAGCCCAGGTGGGGGCAGGGGGTATCAGCCCCAGCATTTT. Its translation is CASSPGGGRGYQPQHF.

The chain has TRBV4-2 and TRBJ1-5; 9 nucleotides align to TRBD1. V lost 2 bases to trimming and J lost 7 bases; unmatched junction nucleotides: 9. The germline V gene encodes CDR1 LGHNA and CDR2 YNFKEQ. The CDR3 covers 16 residues. CDR3 loop: CASSQTTGGDGQPQHF. Written as DNA, the CDR3 is TGTGCCAGCAGCCAAACAACAGGGGGCGATGGCCAGCCCCAGCATTTT.

The chain uses TRBV5-8 and TRBJ2-7, with TRBD2 as a possible D gene (5 bases). Looked up from germline, CDR1 is SGHTS and CDR2 is YDEGEE. V was shortened by 0 bases and J by 5 bases, with 9 bases between the two germline ends. This CDR3 has 13 amino acids. The CDR3 region is CASSLAGIDEQYF. The CDR3 bases are TGTGCCAGCAGCTTGGCCGGGATTGACGAGCAGTACTTC.

V and J are TRBV7-9 and TRBJ2-3, with TRBD2 matching 7 bases. The CDR3 runs 16 residues. Losses at the gene ends were 3 bases for V and 4 bases for J; bases not matched to a gene: 10. Germline CDR1 SEHNR, CDR2 FQNEAQ (reference sequence). This CDR3 is CASSFTRTSLSDTQYF. The CDR3 nucleotides read TGTGCCAGCAGCTTTACTCGGACTAGTCTATCAGATACGCAGTATTTT.

V and J are TRBV7-2 and TRBJ1-1, with D unclear. Between the trimmed V and J ends, which lost 2 bases and 0 bases, there was a span of 7 bases. The germline gives CDR1 SGHTA, CDR2 FQGNSA. This CDR3 has 14 residues. The CDR3 protein is CASSLQRVNTEAFF. The CDR3 region has the DNA TGTGCCAGCAGCTTACAGAGGGTGAACACTGAAGCTTTCTTT.